A selection of T cell receptor beta chains follows, all from one sample in a study of blood T cell repertoires in COVID-19. Some clones are missing from TCRdb's copy, which holds only in-frame ones; the method was immunoSEQ multiplex PCR. The sample lists about 210,000 clones; roughly 82% were seen once. The sequencing sample was made of peripheral blood. The receptors were gathered from a woman between 40 and 50 years old with acute or convalescent COVID-19. Both conserved end residues are part of each CDR3. Each record gives: D gene, clone size, J gene, V gene, CDR3 DNA, CDR3 protein. The D gene is left open where the match is weak. A row's size may be missing; if present it is once, few, many or a size class.

d_gene: -
abundance: -
j_gene: TRBJ1-1
v_gene: TRBV1
CDR3nt: TGCACCAGCAGCGGACAGGGGGGGACTGAAGCTTTCTTT
CDR3aa: CTSSGQGGTEAFF

d_gene: TRBD2
abundance: -
j_gene: TRBJ2-2
v_gene: TRBV18
CDR3nt: TGTGCCAGCTCACCACCGCTGCTAGCGGGGGGCGAAACCGGGGAGCTGTTTTTT
CDR3aa: CASSPPLLAGGETGELFF

d_gene: TRBD1
abundance: -
j_gene: TRBJ1-3
v_gene: TRBV30
CDR3nt: TGTGCCTGGAGCGGCGGACAGGCCTCTACCTCTGGAAACACCATATATTTT
CDR3aa: CAWSGGQASTSGNTIYF

d_gene: TRBD1
abundance: few
j_gene: TRBJ1-1
v_gene: TRBV12-5
CDR3nt: TGTGCTAGTGGCACCGGGACAGGGTTGATGGTAGCTTTCTTT
CDR3aa: CASGTGTGLMVAFF

d_gene: TRBD2
abundance: -
j_gene: TRBJ2-3
v_gene: TRBV24-1
CDR3nt: TGTGCCACCAGCGAGCAGTCGGGACTAGCGAACACAGATACGCAGTATTTT
CDR3aa: CATSEQSGLANTDTQYF

d_gene: -
abundance: -
j_gene: TRBJ1-2
v_gene: TRBV2
CDR3nt: TGTGCCAGCAGTGTGGCAGGGGCAGACTATGGCTACACCTTC
CDR3aa: CASSVAGADYGYTF

d_gene: -
abundance: -
j_gene: TRBJ2-1
v_gene: TRBV5-4
CDR3nt: TGTGCCAGCAGCTTGTCGGGACTCCAGTACAATGAGCAGTTCTTC
CDR3aa: CASSLSGLQYNEQFF

d_gene: -
abundance: -
j_gene: TRBJ2-7
v_gene: TRBV2
CDR3nt: TGTGCCAGCAGTGAAACAGGTCACGAGCAGTACTTC
CDR3aa: CASSETGHEQYF

d_gene: -
abundance: once
j_gene: TRBJ2-5
v_gene: TRBV7-9
CDR3nt: TGTGCCAGCAGCTTGCCCGGCCAAGAGACCCAGTACTTC
CDR3aa: CASSLPGQETQYF

d_gene: TRBD2
abundance: few
j_gene: TRBJ2-3
v_gene: TRBV24-1
CDR3nt: TGTGCCACCAGTCCCGGGACTAGCGGCGGGACAGATACGCAGTATTTT
CDR3aa: CATSPGTSGGTDTQYF

d_gene: -
abundance: once
j_gene: TRBJ1-2
v_gene: TRBV29-1
CDR3nt: TGCAGCGTTGACAGGGGAGACTATGGCTACACCTTC
CDR3aa: CSVDRGDYGYTF

d_gene: -
abundance: -
j_gene: TRBJ1-2
v_gene: TRBV30
CDR3nt: TGTGCCTGGAGCGGGGGGGTAAGCGGGACATGGGCGTATGGCTACACCTTC
CDR3aa: CAWSGGVSGTWAYGYTF

d_gene: TRBD1
abundance: -
j_gene: TRBJ1-2
v_gene: TRBV19
CDR3nt: TGTGCCAGCCGATCCGGACCGGGACAGGGGGTTTGGGGCTACACCTTC
CDR3aa: CASRSGPGQGVWGYTF

d_gene: TRBD1
abundance: -
j_gene: TRBJ2-3
v_gene: TRBV27
CDR3nt: TGTGCCAGCAGTTTCGGACAGGGAACCTATAATACGCAGTATTTT
CDR3aa: CASSFGQGTYNTQYF

d_gene: -
abundance: -
j_gene: TRBJ2-2
v_gene: TRBV7-2
CDR3nt: TGTGCCAGCAGCCCTTACGAGGGAGCAGGGGAGCTGTTTTTT
CDR3aa: CASSPYEGAGELFF

d_gene: -
abundance: -
j_gene: TRBJ2-1
v_gene: TRBV30
CDR3nt: TGTGCCTGGAGTCACGCGTATGAGCAGTTCTTC
CDR3aa: CAWSHAYEQFF

d_gene: TRBD1
abundance: -
j_gene: TRBJ1-4
v_gene: TRBV12-5
CDR3nt: TGTGCTAGTGGTGTGGGCGACAGGGGGCGGGAAAAACTGTTTTTT
CDR3aa: CASGVGDRGREKLFF

d_gene: TRBD1
abundance: -
j_gene: TRBJ2-5
v_gene: TRBV4-3
CDR3nt: TGCGCCAGCAGCCAAGACAGGGGGCTTCCAGAAAAGACCCAGTACTTC
CDR3aa: CASSQDRGLPEKTQYF

d_gene: TRBD2
abundance: -
j_gene: TRBJ2-1
v_gene: TRBV20-1
CDR3nt: TGCAGTGCTAGTGAGCTTTTGGCTAGCGGGGGCCGCTCCTACAATGAGCAGTTCTTC
CDR3aa: CSASELLASGGRSYNEQFF

d_gene: -
abundance: -
j_gene: TRBJ2-7
v_gene: TRBV5-6
CDR3nt: TGTGCCAGCAGCGCGGGACCGAGCTCCTACGAGCAGTACTTC
CDR3aa: CASSAGPSSYEQYF

d_gene: TRBD2
abundance: -
j_gene: TRBJ2-5
v_gene: TRBV3-1/TRBV3-2
CDR3nt: TGTGCCAGCAGCCAAGTACTAGCGGGAGCGGAGACCCAGTACTTC
CDR3aa: CASSQVLAGAETQYF

d_gene: TRBD1
abundance: -
j_gene: TRBJ2-7
v_gene: TRBV5-6
CDR3nt: TGTGCCAGCACCTTAGGGACAGGGGGCGAGCAGTACTTC
CDR3aa: CASTLGTGGEQYF

d_gene: -
abundance: -
j_gene: TRBJ1-2
v_gene: TRBV19
CDR3nt: TGTGCCAGTGCCCATCAGCGAAACTATGGCTACACCTTC
CDR3aa: CASAHQRNYGYTF

d_gene: -
abundance: -
j_gene: TRBJ2-2
v_gene: TRBV15
CDR3nt: TGTGCCACCAGCAGCCCAGGGCAGGAAAACACCGGGGAGCTGTTTTTT
CDR3aa: CATSSPGQENTGELFF

d_gene: TRBD1
abundance: -
j_gene: TRBJ1-2
v_gene: TRBV5-6
CDR3nt: TGTGCCAGCAGCGGGACCGACAGGAAGGGGGCTGGCTACACCTTC
CDR3aa: CASSGTDRKGAGYTF

d_gene: -
abundance: -
j_gene: TRBJ2-7
v_gene: TRBV7-3
CDR3nt: TGTGCCAGCAACTTACAGGGTGGGGAATACGAGCAGTACTTC
CDR3aa: CASNLQGGEYEQYF

d_gene: -
abundance: -
j_gene: TRBJ2-2
v_gene: TRBV5-1
CDR3nt: TGCGCCAGCAGCCGCCCAGTTGTCGCCGGGGAGCTGTTTTTT
CDR3aa: CASSRPVVAGELFF

d_gene: TRBD2
abundance: -
j_gene: TRBJ2-5
v_gene: TRBV3-1/TRBV3-2
CDR3nt: TGTGCCAGCACCCCTAGCGGGTCCCAAGAGACCCAGTACTTC
CDR3aa: CASTPSGSQETQYF

d_gene: -
abundance: -
j_gene: TRBJ1-1
v_gene: TRBV27
CDR3nt: TGTGCCAGCAGACAAACAGGGTTCACTGAAGCTTTCTTT
CDR3aa: CASRQTGFTEAFF